These 26 T cell receptor beta chains were sequenced from one sample in a study of cytomegalovirus exposure and HLA in healthy donors. The PCR employed 60 Vbeta primers together with 13 Jbeta primers. The table came from immunoSEQ multiplex PCR; TCRdb's copy has only in-frame clones and leaves some out. Among about 110,000 clones listed, 70% were seen once. The sequenced material came from PBMCs. The receptors were gathered from a man aged 25 to 40 in good health and CMV-seropositive.

The chain uses TRBV5-6 and TRBJ2-4; possible D gene TRBD2, 7 bases. The V end lost 4 bases, the J end lost 8 bases, and 22 bases lay between the germline ends. Germline loops: CDR1 SGHDT, CDR2 YYEEEE. This CDR3 is 16 amino acids long. In DNA, the CDR3 is TGTGCCAGCAGCCCACTAGGGGGGGAAATGACGGACATTCAGTACTTC. This gives the protein CASSPLGGEMTDIQYF.

The rearrangement joins TRBV7-9 to TRBJ1-5; D unclear. Per the germline V gene, CDR1 is SEHNR and CDR2 is FQNEAQ (reference sequence). Trimming removed 1 base at V and 2 bases at J, with 12 bases between. This CDR3 region has 16 residues. The DNA of the CDR3 is TGTGCCAGCAGCTTAGTGGGCCCCCTTGGCAATCAGCCCCAGCATTTT. Amino acids: CASSLVGPLGNQPQHF.

The V gene is TRBV9, the J gene TRBJ2-3; D call uncertain. The CDR3 is 14 residues long. V was shortened by 0 bases and J by 1 base, with 6 bases between the two germline ends. The V gene's germline CDR1 is SGDLS and CDR2 YYNGEE. The CDR3 DNA reads TGTGCCAGCAGCGTAGCTAGTGGCACAGATACGCAGTATTTT. Amino acids: CASSVASGTDTQYF.

This clone is a singleton in its sample. The gene calls are TRBV6-5 and TRBJ2-1; D call uncertain. The CDR3 covers 13 residues. Looked up from germline, CDR1 is MNHEY and CDR2 is SVGAGI. V dropped 0 bases and J dropped 7 bases, with 7 bases sitting between them. The CDR3 sequence is CASSYSGLNEQFF. The CDR3 region has the DNA TGTGCCAGCAGTTACTCGGGCCTAAATGAGCAGTTCTTC.

The chain carries TRBV7-2 and TRBJ2-2; 8 nucleotides align to TRBD2. The CDR3 loop spans 15 amino acids. J was trimmed by 5 bases and V by 3 bases; bases with no gene match: 5. The germline V gene has CDR1 SGHTA and CDR2 FQGNSA. CDR3 nucleotides: TGTGCCAGCAGCTTGCGCGGGAGGCGGACCGGGGAGCTGTTTTTT. Translation: CASSLRGRRTGELFF. The variable domain in full, completed from reference TRBV7-2 and TRBJ2-2, reads GAGVSQSPSNKVTEKGKDVELRCDPISGHTALYWYRQSLGQGLEFLIYFQGNSAPDKSGLPSDRFSAERTGGSVSTLTIQRTQQEDSAVYLCASSLRGRRTGELFFGEGSRLTVL.

This clone was found once. The gene calls are TRBV7-2 and TRBJ1-1, with D maybe TRBD1 (5 bases). The V end lost 5 bases, the J end lost 0 bases, and 13 bases lay between the germline ends. Germline V lookup: CDR1 SGHTA, CDR2 FQGNSA. This CDR3 is built from 15 residues. Written as DNA, the CDR3 is TGTGCCAGCAGCGAGTACAGGTCACTGAACACTGAAGCTTTCTTT. Its protein product is CASSEYRSLNTEAFF.

The chain links TRBV9 to TRBJ2-1; D perhaps matches TRBD1 (6 bases). Trimming left V 2 bases short and J 7 bases short, with 7 bases between. CDR1 SGDLS and CDR2 YYNGEE come from the germline V gene. This CDR3 is 12 amino acids long. CDR3 residues: CASSVDRNEQFF. The CDR3 DNA follows: TGTGCCAGCAGCGTTGACAGGAATGAGCAGTTCTTC.

The table lists this clone with a count of one. The germline gene is not matched at one end of the junction; a read error may be the cause. The DNA for the CDR3 is TGCAGCGTTGAAGATGGGGTAGCGGATCTAGCCAAAAACAGTCAGTACTTC. This sequence encodes CSVEDGVADLAKNSQYF. V and J are TRBV29-1 and TRBJ2-4, with a possible D match to TRBD2 (6 bases). The CDR3 totals 17 residues. Germline V gene lookup returns CDR1 SQVTM and CDR2 ANQGSEA.

V is TRBV27 and J is TRBJ2-3; the match to TRBD2 covers 12 bases. Per germline, CDR1 MNHEY and CDR2 SMNVEV (reference sequence). This CDR3 spans 17 amino acids. With V trimmed by 6 bases and J by 1 base, 8 bases remained unmatched. The CDR3 region is CASRVLAGGRGTDTQYF. The CDR3 DNA reads as TGTGCCAGCAGGGTGCTAGCGGGGGGGCGAGGCACAGATACGCAGTATTTT.

This chain joins TRBV7-2 and TRBJ1-1; no clear D. This CDR3 region has 13 residues. Germline-derived CDR1 and CDR2 are SGHTA and FQGNSA. Trimming cost V 3 bases and J 4 bases, with 9 bases left between them. The CDR3 nucleotides read TGTGCCAGCAGCTTGAGGCAGATCACTGAAGCTTTCTTT. Translation gives CASSLRQITEAFF.

J is TRBJ1-4 and V is TRBV7-9, with 7 bases matching TRBD1. The CDR3 spans 16 residues. V lost 1 base and J lost 9; bases outside the gene matches: 11. Germline-derived CDR1 and CDR2 are SEHNR and FQNEAQ (reference sequence). CDR3 protein: CASSLEGTVTIQKLFF. The CDR3 DNA reads TGTGCCAGCAGCTTAGAAGGGACAGTGACAATTCAAAAACTGTTTTTT.

This sequence joins TRBV28 and TRBJ1-3, with D maybe TRBD1 (6 bases). Looked up from germline, CDR1 is MDHEN and CDR2 is SYDVKM. V was shortened by 5 bases and J by 0 bases, with 14 bases between the two germline ends. CDR3 length: 16 residues. CDR3 sequence: CASSTNRDRSGNTIYF. CDR3 bases: TGTGCCAGCAGTACTAACAGGGATCGCTCTGGAAACACCATATATTTT.

The chain carries TRBV6-6 and TRBJ2-2; D remains ambiguous. CDR3 length equals 15 residues. V dropped 6 bases and J dropped 5 bases, with 16 bases sitting between them. The V gene's germline CDR1 is MNHNY and CDR2 SVGAGI (reference sequence). CDR3 sequence reads: CASSRGRKNTGELFF. DNA for the CDR3: TGTGCCAGCAGCCGAGGTAGGAAGAATACCGGGGAGCTGTTTTTT.

V is TRBV2 and J is TRBJ1-5; 7 bases are a match to TRBD1. The CDR3 runs to 15 residues. Losses at the gene ends were 6 bases for V and 0 bases for J; bases not matched to a gene: 5. Germline assignment: CDR1 SNHLY and CDR2 FYNNEI. The CDR3 sequence: CASRPGTVSNQPQHF. CDR3 nucleotides: TGTGCCAGCAGGCCCGGGACAGTTAGCAATCAGCCCCAGCATTTT.

In this sample, this clone turned up a few times. The chain recombines TRBV28 with TRBJ2-5; 7 bases agree with TRBD2. With V trimmed by 5 bases and J by 8 bases, 14 bases remained unmatched. The CDR3 has 15 amino acids. CDR1 is MDHEN, CDR2 SYDVKM, per germline. As DNA, the CDR3 is TGTGCCAGCAGTCCCGGGACTACAGCCTTAAAAACCCAGTACTTC. It is translated as CASSPGTTALKTQYF. Full variable domain (rest looked up from reference TRBV28 and TRBJ2-5): DVKVTQSSRYLVKRTGEKVFLECVQDMDHENMFWYRQDPGLGLRLIYFSYDVKMKEKGDIPEGYSVSREKKERFSLILESASTNQTSMYLCASSPGTTALKTQYFGPGTRLLVL.

This chain uses TRBV5-1 with TRBJ1-6; a possible D gene is TRBD1 (6 bases). Germline CDR1 SGHRS, CDR2 YFSETQ. The V end lost 0 bases, the J end lost 10 bases, and 14 bases lay between the germline ends. The CDR3 contains 15 residues. This CDR3 reads CASSLDRARESPLHF. DNA of the CDR3: TGCGCCAGCAGCTTGGACAGGGCTCGAGAATCACCCCTCCACTTT.

The chain combines TRBV27 with TRBJ2-6, with 10 bases aligning to TRBD1. V gave up 1 base and J gave up 1 base; unmatched junction bases: 7. The germline gives CDR1 MNHEY, CDR2 SMNVEV (reference sequence). There are 19 residues in the CDR3. The DNA for the CDR3 is TGTGCCAGCAGTTTATTAGGGACAGGGGAGTCGTCTGGGGCCAACGTCCTGACTTTC. Protein sequence: CASSLLGTGESSGANVLTF.

This sequence joins TRBV30 and TRBJ2-2; TRBD2 matches 7 bases. V lost 0 bases and J lost 7; bases outside the gene matches: 11. There are 16 residues in the CDR3. Germline CDR1 GTSNPN, CDR2 SVGIG (reference sequence). For the CDR3, the DNA is TGTGCCTGGAGTGTACGGAGCGGGGTAGCGATCGGGGAGCTGTTTTTT. It codes for CAWSVRSGVAIGELFF. Looking up the rest from reference TRBV30 and TRBJ2-2 gives the full variable domain: SQTIHQWPATLVQPVGSPLSLECTVEGTSNPNLYWYRQAAGRGLQLLFYSVGIGQISSEVPQNLSASRPQDRQFILSSKKLLLSDSGFYLCAWSVRSGVAIGELFFGEGSRLTVL.

This sequence joins TRBV28 and TRBJ2-2, with 12 bases fitting TRBD1. CDR1 MDHEN and CDR2 SYDVKM come from the germline V gene. The CDR3 runs to 20 residues. J was trimmed by 6 bases and V by 4 bases; bases with no gene match: 18. CDR3 amino acids: CASSSLYGTGGNRWAGELFF. CDR3 bases: TGTGCCAGCAGTTCCTTATACGGGACAGGGGGCAATCGGTGGGCCGGGGAGCTGTTTTTT.

A single count supports this clone. The rearrangement uses TRBV9 and TRBJ2-2; no definite D call. V lost 3 bases and J 0 bases, leaving 12 bases between the germline ends. CDR3 length: 16 residues. CDR1 is SGDLS and CDR2 is YYNGEE in the germline V gene. In nucleotides, the CDR3 is TGTGCCAGCAGCGCTCTTATCCTCGCGAACACCGGGGAGCTGTTTTTT. Residues: CASSALILANTGELFF.

The chain couples TRBV9 to TRBJ1-4; D possibly corresponds to TRBD1 (5 bases). V was cut by 0 bases and J by 6 bases, with 9 bases left in between. Germline V gives CDR1 SGDLS, CDR2 YYNGEE. This CDR3 is built from 14 residues. CDR3 residues: CASSVDEGDEKLFF. The CDR3 DNA sequence: TGTGCCAGCAGCGTAGATGAAGGGGATGAAAAACTGTTTTTT.

The chain has TRBV7-9 and TRBJ2-1; TRBD1 matches 9 bases. CDR3 size: 18 residues. From germline, CDR1 is SEHNR and CDR2 FQNEAQ (reference sequence). With V trimmed by 6 bases and J by 0 bases, 12 bases remained unmatched. CDR3 protein: CASRLLNRGRNSYNEQFF. The CDR3 DNA sequence: TGTGCCAGCAGACTACTTAACAGGGGGCGGAACTCCTACAATGAGCAGTTCTTC.

The V call is TRBV7-9, the J call TRBJ1-3, with D possibly being TRBD1 (5 bases). V dropped 2 bases and J dropped 4 bases, with 18 bases sitting between them. The germline gives CDR1 SEHNR, CDR2 FQNEAQ (reference sequence). CDR3 length: 17 residues. This CDR3 is CASSLRSGGRSGNTIYF. The CDR3 DNA is TGTGCCAGCAGCTTAAGATCGGGGGGTAGGAGCGGAAACACCATATATTTT.

The chain employs TRBV5-1 and TRBJ2-1; 8 positions agree with TRBD1. This CDR3 is 16 amino acids long. Germline V gene data show CDR1 as SGHRS and CDR2 as YFSETQ. V shed 2 bases and J 4 bases; nucleotides not matched to a gene: 8. The CDR3 loop is CASSFPGGGLYNEQFF. The CDR3 nucleotides are TGCGCCAGCAGCTTCCCAGGGGGCGGCTTATACAATGAGCAGTTCTTC.

This clone occurred once. The V call is TRBV2, the J call TRBJ2-1; possible D gene TRBD2, 6 bases. The germline V gene has CDR1 SNHLY and CDR2 FYNNEI. V lost 3 bases and J 12 bases, leaving 18 bases between the germline ends. This CDR3 comprises 14 residues. The CDR3 nucleotides read TGTGCCAGCAGTGATGAGACTAGAAGGGGATGGCAGTTCTTC. It encodes CASSDETRRGWQFF. The entire variable domain, with the rest obtained from reference TRBV2 and TRBJ2-1, is as follows: EPEVTQTPSHQVTQMGQEVILRCVPISNHLYFYWYRQILGQKVEFLVSFYNNEISEKSEIFDDQFSVERPDGSNFTLKIRSTKLEDSAMYFCASSDETRRGWQFFGPGTRLTVL.

This chain links TRBV4-1 with TRBJ2-3, with D uncertain. V dropped 4 bases and J dropped 0 bases, with 17 bases sitting between them. This CDR3 has 17 residues. The V gene's germline CDR1 is MGHRA and CDR2 YSYEKL. The CDR3 coding sequence is TGCGCCAGCAGCCTCCTCCCGCACTACCCTAGCACAGATACGCAGTATTTT. This gives the protein CASSLLPHYPSTDTQYF.